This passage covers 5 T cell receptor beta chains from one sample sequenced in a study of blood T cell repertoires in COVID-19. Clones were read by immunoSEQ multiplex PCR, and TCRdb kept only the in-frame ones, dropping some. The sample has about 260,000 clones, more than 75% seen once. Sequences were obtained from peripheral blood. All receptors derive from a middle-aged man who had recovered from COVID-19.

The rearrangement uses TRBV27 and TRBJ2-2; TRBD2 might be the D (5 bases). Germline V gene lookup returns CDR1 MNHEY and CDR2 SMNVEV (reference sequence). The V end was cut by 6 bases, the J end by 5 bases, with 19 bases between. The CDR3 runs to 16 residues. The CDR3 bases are TGTGCCAGCAGGGGCCTTGAGGCCCCGGGGACCGGGGAGCTGTTTTTT. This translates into CASRGLEAPGTGELFF.

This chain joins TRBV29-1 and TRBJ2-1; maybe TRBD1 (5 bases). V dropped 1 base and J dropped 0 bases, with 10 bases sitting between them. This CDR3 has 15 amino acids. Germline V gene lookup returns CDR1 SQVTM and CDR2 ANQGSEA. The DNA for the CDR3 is TGCAGCGTTGAAGTTTTAGGGGCCTCCTACAATGAGCAGTTCTTC. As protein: CSVEVLGASYNEQFF.

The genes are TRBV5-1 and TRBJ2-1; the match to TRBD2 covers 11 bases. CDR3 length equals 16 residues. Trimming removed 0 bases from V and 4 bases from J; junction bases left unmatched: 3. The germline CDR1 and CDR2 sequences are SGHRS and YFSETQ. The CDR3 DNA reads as TGCGCCAGCAGCTTGGCCGGGACTAGCGGATACAATGAGCAGTTCTTC. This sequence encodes CASSLAGTSGYNEQFF.

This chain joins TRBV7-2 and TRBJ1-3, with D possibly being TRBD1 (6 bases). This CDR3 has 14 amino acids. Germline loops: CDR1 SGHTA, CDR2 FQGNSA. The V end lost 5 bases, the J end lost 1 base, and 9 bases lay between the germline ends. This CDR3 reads CASSQQGSGNTIYF. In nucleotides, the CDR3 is TGTGCCAGCAGCCAACAGGGATCTGGAAACACCATATATTTT.

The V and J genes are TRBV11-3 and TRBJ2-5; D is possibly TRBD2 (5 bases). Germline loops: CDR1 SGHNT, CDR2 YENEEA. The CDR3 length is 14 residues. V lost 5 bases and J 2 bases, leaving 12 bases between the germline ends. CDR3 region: CASSPPPGQETQYF. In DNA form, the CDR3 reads TGTGCCAGCAGCCCCCCCCCGGGACAAGAGACCCAGTACTTC. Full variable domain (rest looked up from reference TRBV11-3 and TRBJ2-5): EAGVVQSPRYKIIEKKQPVAFWCNPISGHNTLYWYLQNLGQGPELLIRYENEEAVDDSQLPKDRFSAERLKGVDSTLKIQPAELGDSAVYLCASSPPPGQETQYFGPGTRLLVL.